The sequence of this T cell receptor (beta chain) was determined in a study of T cells in localized non-small cell lung cancer. Study-wide points: Heterogeneity remains possible because sequencing was limited to only one tumor region. Across samples, adjacent lung featured a median 57 of the top 100 tumor clones. Of the tissues analyzed, uninvolved adjacent lung showed maximal T cell clonality, greater than tumor.

V lost 6 bases to trimming and J lost 5 bases, with 15 bases between them. CDR3 length: 14 residues. The germline V gene encodes CDR1 MNHNY and CDR2 SVGAGI (reference sequence). Sequencing used immunoSEQ multiplex PCR; TCRdb keeps in-frame clones, though not all of them. There are more than 70,000 clones in the sample; roughly 81% occur only once, and roughly 3% lies in the top ten. Note on this clone: Its antigen is as yet unknown.

The rearrangement uses TRBV6-6 and TRBJ2-3; no clear D. The source material was peripheral blood, sampled before any cancer treatment. This receptor was identified in a man aged 40-75 years with stage I lung adenocarcinoma. The DNA of the CDR3 is TGTGCCAGCAGAGAGACGGCAGCCGGAGATACGCAGTATTTT. As protein: CASRETAAGDTQYF.